These T cell receptor beta chains were read from a single sample in a study of T cells in Graves' hyperthyroidism and ophthalmopathy. TCRdb reanalysed the multiplex PCR reads using MiXCR and keeps one entry per CDR3 protein. The sample lists about 400,000 distinct CDR3 sequences, around 14% occurring once. Source material: blood. The source is a woman aged 18 to 35 with Graves' hyperthyroidism that later progressed to Graves' ophthalmopathy. CDR3s include the opening cysteine and the closing phenylalanine or tryptophan. The order of the fields is J gene, clone size, V gene, D gene, CDR3 protein, CDR3 DNA. D genes are given only for firm matches. Rows give clone size only sometimes, using once, few, many, or a class for an expanded clone.

TRBJ2-2,many,TRBV28,NA,CASRSGTANTGELFF,TGTGCCAGCAGGTCCGGGACGGCGAACACCGGGGAGCTGTTTTTT
TRBJ2-1,NA,TRBV4-3,TRBD2,CASSQEPRTSGTGEQFF,TGCGCCAGCAGCCAAGAACCTCGGACTAGCGGGACCGGTGAGCAGTTCTTC
TRBJ1-6,few,TRBV12-3/TRBV12-4,NA,CASSPGQRFEPLHF,TGTGCCAGCAGTCCAGGACAAAGGTTCGAACCCCTCCACTTT
TRBJ2-3,many,TRBV6-5,NA,CASSYSGAGRSGDTQYF,TGTGCCAGCAGTTACTCTGGGGCAGGGCGTAGTGGCGATACGCAGTATTTT
TRBJ2-1,few,TRBV5-5,TRBD1,CASSLEAGGYEQFF,TGTGCCAGCAGCTTGGAGGCAGGGGGTTATGAGCAGTTCTTC
TRBJ2-2,few,TRBV6-1,TRBD1,CASHDRIIDRGLKTGELFF,TGTGCCAGCCATGACCGCATTATTGACAGGGGGCTAAAAACCGGGGAGCTGTTTTTT
TRBJ1-6,few,TRBV28,NA,CASSSGIRNSPLHF,TGTGCCAGCAGTTCGGGCATTCGCAATTCACCCCTCCACTTT
TRBJ2-7,NA,TRBV9,NA,CASSVDSRAYEQYF,TGTGCCAGCAGCGTCGACTCCCGAGCCTACGAGCAGTACTTC
TRBJ2-6,many,TRBV7-6,NA,CASSLAWGPGANVLTF,TGTGCCAGCAGCTTAGCGTGGGGTCCTGGGGCCAACGTCCTGACTTTC
TRBJ2-1,many,TRBV9,NA,CASSRFEVDEQFF,TGTGCCAGCAGCCGGTTCGAGGTGGATGAGCAGTTCTTC
TRBJ2-1,NA,TRBV4-2,TRBD2,CASSQVPGSGSIDEQFF,TGTGCCAGCAGCCAAGTCCCGGGGAGCGGGAGTATAGATGAGCAGTTCTTC